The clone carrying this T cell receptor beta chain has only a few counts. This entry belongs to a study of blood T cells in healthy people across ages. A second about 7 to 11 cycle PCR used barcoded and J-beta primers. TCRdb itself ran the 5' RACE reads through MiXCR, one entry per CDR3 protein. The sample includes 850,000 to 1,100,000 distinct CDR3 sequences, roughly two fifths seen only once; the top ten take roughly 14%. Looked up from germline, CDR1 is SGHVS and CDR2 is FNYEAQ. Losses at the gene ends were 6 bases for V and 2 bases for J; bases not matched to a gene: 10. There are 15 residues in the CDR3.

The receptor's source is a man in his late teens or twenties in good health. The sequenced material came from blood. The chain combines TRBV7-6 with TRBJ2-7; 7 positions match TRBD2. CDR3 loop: CASSQSGTTAYEQYF. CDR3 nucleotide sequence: TGTGCCAGCAGTCAGTCCGGGACTACCGCCTACGAGCAGTACTTC.